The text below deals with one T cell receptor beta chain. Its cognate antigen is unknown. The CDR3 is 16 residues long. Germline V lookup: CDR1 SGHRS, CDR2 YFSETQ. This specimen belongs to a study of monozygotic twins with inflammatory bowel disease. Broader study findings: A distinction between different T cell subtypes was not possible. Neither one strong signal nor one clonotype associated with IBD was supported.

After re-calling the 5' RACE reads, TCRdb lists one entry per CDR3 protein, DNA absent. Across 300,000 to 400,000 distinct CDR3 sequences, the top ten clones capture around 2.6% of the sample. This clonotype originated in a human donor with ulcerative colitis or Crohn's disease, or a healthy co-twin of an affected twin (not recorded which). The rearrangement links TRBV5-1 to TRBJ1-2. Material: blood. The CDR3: CASSAADGRDGYGYTF.